Following are 11 T cell receptor beta chains from one sample sequenced in a study of brain T cells in children with intractable seizures. Time point specified: blood from clinic visit 5 months post-surgery; TSC patient then seizure free. This table comes from immunoSEQ multiplex PCR, and its TCRdb copy is limited to in-frame clones, with some not included. The repertoire holds 340,000 or so clones, with 93% as singletons. Material: peripheral blood, obtained about 5 months after surgery. The receptors originated from a boy less than two years old with tuberous sclerosis and intractable seizures.

The chain uses TRBV6-5 and TRBJ1-2; possible D gene TRBD1, 5 bases. The germline gives CDR1 MNHEY, CDR2 SVGAGI. The CDR3 has 14 residues. V was pared by 6 bases and J by 4 bases, with 15 bases between. The CDR3 protein is CASRRLTGRYGYTF. CDR3 DNA sequence: TGTGCCAGCAGGAGACTTACGGGGCGCTATGGCTACACCTTC.

CDR3 DNA: TGTGCCACCGGGGCAGGGTGGTACAATGAGCAGTTCTTC. Its translation: CATGAGWYNEQFF. The J gene is TRBJ2-1, the V gene TRBV6-5, with D tentatively TRBD1 or TRBD2 (5 bases each). The V gene's germline CDR1 is MNHEY and CDR2 SVGAGI. The CDR3 length is 13 residues. V was shortened by 10 bases and J by 4 bases, with 14 bases between the two germline ends.

The rearrangement uses TRBV7-9 and TRBJ2-7, with D possibly being TRBD1 (5 bases). The CDR3 covers 16 residues. The V gene's germline CDR1 is SEHNR and CDR2 FQNEAQ (reference sequence). Trimming pared 2 bases from V and 0 bases from J, leaving 14 bases between. This CDR3 reads CASSLPMGRTSYEQYF. CDR3 nucleotide sequence: TGTGCCAGCAGCTTACCCATGGGGCGGACCTCCTACGAGCAGTACTTC.

The chain carries TRBV11-2 and TRBJ1-4; weak D call: TRBD1 (5 bases). Germline lookup yields CDR1 SGHAT and CDR2 FQNNGV. V was pared by 3 bases and J by 0 bases, with 5 bases between. The CDR3 is 14 residues long. CDR3 amino acids: CASSLTATNEKLFF. The CDR3 region has the DNA TGTGCCAGCAGCTTGACAGCAACTAATGAAAAACTGTTTTTT.

This chain uses TRBV27 with TRBJ2-7; 8 bases align to TRBD2. Germline CDR1 is MNHEY and CDR2 is SMNVEV (reference sequence). This CDR3 has 16 amino acids. V was clipped by 5 bases and J by 2 bases; unmatched bases: 11. The CDR3 DNA reads as TGTGCCAGCAGTGCTGCCAGGGCTAGCGGGCCCTACGAGCAGTACTTC. It is translated as CASSAARASGPYEQYF.

The chain recombines TRBV5-1 with TRBJ2-7, with D tentatively TRBD1 (7 bases). Germline-derived CDR1 and CDR2 are SGHRS and YFSETQ. This CDR3 comprises 13 residues. V lost 5 bases and J lost 2, with 11 bases in between. CDR3 amino acids: CASSSGGTYEQYF. CDR3 nucleotide sequence: TGCGCCAGCAGTTCAGGGGGGACCTACGAGCAGTACTTC. Drawing the rest from reference TRBV5-1 and TRBJ2-7, the complete variable domain is KAGVTQTPRYLIKTRGQQVTLSCSPISGHRSVSWYQQTPGQGLQFLFEYFSETQRNKGNFPGRFSGRQFSNSRSEMNVSTLELGDSALYLCASSSGGTYEQYFGPGTRLTVT.

The genes are TRBV6-1 and TRBJ1-3, with D perhaps TRBD1 (5 bases). The germline V gene has CDR1 MNHNS and CDR2 SASEGT. The CDR3 is 16 amino acids. Trimming removed 1 base at V and 0 bases at J, with 10 bases between. The CDR3 is CASSEVPGSSGNTIYF. The CDR3 region has the DNA TGTGCCAGCAGTGAAGTACCAGGGAGCTCTGGAAACACCATATATTTT.

The chain is built from TRBV6-5 and TRBJ1-2, with TRBD1 identical over 10 bases. Germline CDR1 reads MNHEY; CDR2 reads SVGAGI. This CDR3 is 15 amino acids long. V lost 6 bases to trimming and J lost 5 bases; unmatched junction nucleotides: 9. The CDR3 loop reads CASSQRTGGGYGYTF. CDR3 coding DNA: TGTGCCAGCAGCCAGAGGACAGGGGGGGGTTATGGCTACACCTTC.

The genes are TRBV6-5 and TRBJ1-5; D gene uncertain. This CDR3 region has 14 residues. V was cut by 6 bases and J by 5 bases, with 14 bases left in between. The germline V gene has CDR1 MNHEY and CDR2 SVGAGI. The CDR3 region has the DNA TGTGCCAGCAGCCCAGGTGGCGGGGATCAGCCCCAGCATTTT. Protein sequence: CASSPGGGDQPQHF.

The V gene is TRBV13, the J gene TRBJ2-7; D is undetermined. V dropped 2 bases and J dropped 2 bases, with 13 bases sitting between them. Germline CDR1 is PRHDT and CDR2 is FYEKMQ (reference sequence). CDR3 size: 15 residues. Here the CDR3 reads CASSLYSLRTYEQYF. As DNA, the CDR3 is TGTGCCAGCAGCTTATATTCCCTGCGCACCTACGAGCAGTACTTC.

The V and J genes are TRBV5-4 and TRBJ2-2; 8 nucleotides line up with TRBD1. Trimming removed 4 bases from V and 0 bases from J; junction bases left unmatched: 5. The germline V gene encodes CDR1 SGHNT and CDR2 YYREEE (reference sequence). This CDR3 has 16 amino acids. CDR3 nucleotide sequence: TGTGCCAGCAGCGTACAACAGGGGGCGAACACCGGGGAGCTGTTTTTT. Protein: CASSVQQGANTGELFF.